A selection of T cell receptor beta chains follows, all from one sample in a study of regulatory T cells in long-lasting Graves disease. TCRdb re-analysed the multiplex PCR reads in MiXCR, keeping a single row per CDR3 protein. Of 450,000 to 600,000 distinct CDR3 sequences in the sample, approximately 13% were seen once. The data were also submitted as part of a second study, on T cells in Graves' hyperthyroidism and ophthalmopathy.

The source was peripheral blood mononuclear cells (PBMCs), collected at new diagnosis, from a patient treated with antithyroid drugs. Source of these receptors: a man aged 30 to 39 with Graves disease. CDR3s include the opening cysteine and the closing phenylalanine or tryptophan. A D gene is named only where the DNA matches it firmly. Some rows mark clone size as missing; the rest say once, few, many or name a class of expanded clone.

>TRBV18|TRBJ1-2|NA|few
CASSRARGRDYGYTF
TGTGCCAGCTCACGGGCGAGGGGACGCGACTATGGCTACACCTTC
>TRBV12-3/TRBV12-4|TRBJ1-1|NA|many
CASSLRGSNTEAFF
TGTGCCAGCAGCCTTAGGGGCTCGAACACTGAAGCTTTCTTT
>TRBV10-1|TRBJ1-5|NA|NA
CANNAQVDQPQHF
TGCGCCAACAACGCCCAGGTAGATCAGCCCCAGCATTTT
>TRBV3-1|TRBJ2-1|NA|NA
CASSQEFGRSGQFF
TGTGCCAGCAGCCAAGAGTTCGGGAGAAGTGGGCAGTTCTTC
>TRBV6-9|TRBJ2-3|NA|many
CASSSMGTGPDTQYF
TGTGCCAGCAGTTCCATGGGGACTGGTCCAGATACGCAGTATTTT
>TRBV10-3|TRBJ2-2|TRBD2|NA
CAARTSGDSNTGELFF
TGTGCCGCACGGACTAGCGGGGACTCGAACACCGGGGAGCTGTTTTTT
>TRBV5-6|TRBJ2-1|TRBD2|few
CASSLKGGGGGNEQLF
TGTGCCAGCAGCTTGAAGGGCGGGGGAGGTGGCAATGAGCAGCTCTTC
>TRBV2|TRBJ2-7|TRBD2|many
CASREETSEPYEQYF
TGTGCCAGCCGCGAAGAGACTAGCGAGCCCTACGAGCAGTACTTC
>TRBV2|TRBJ1-2|NA|few
CASSEITGYNGYTF
TGTGCCAGCAGCGAAATTACAGGGTACAATGGCTACACCTTC
>TRBV12-5|TRBJ1-4|NA|NA
CASGSYLNEKLFF
TGTGCTAGTGGTTCCTACCTCAATGAAAAACTGTTTTTT
>TRBV19|TRBJ2-1|TRBD2|NA
CASSPGLPNNEQFF
TGTGCCAGTAGCCCGGGACTACCGAACAATGAGCAGTTCTTC
>TRBV6-2/TRBV6-3|TRBJ1-2|NA|few
CASEVHGLGGYYGYTF
TGTGCCAGCGAGGTTCATGGCTTGGGGGGTTACTATGGCTACACCTTC
>TRBV14|TRBJ2-2|NA|few
CASSQVKGTNTGELFF
TGTGCCAGCAGCCAAGTGAAGGGGACGAACACCGGGGAGCTGTTTTTT
>TRBV20-1|TRBJ1-1|TRBD1|NA
CSARADRRNSEAFF
TGCAGTGCTAGAGCGGACAGGAGGAACTCTGAAGCTTTCTTT
>TRBV7-9|TRBJ2-3|NA|few
CASSLSQILTDTQYF
TGTGCCAGCAGCTTGAGTCAGATACTCACAGATACGCAGTATTTT
>TRBV28|TRBJ1-5|TRBD1|many
CASIGQGAGSNQPQHF
TGTGCCAGCATCGGACAGGGGGCGGGTAGCAATCAGCCCCAGCATTTT
>TRBV12-3/TRBV12-4|TRBJ2-5|NA|many
CASSSFRGKKTQYF
TGTGCCAGCAGTTCGTTCCGAGGGAAAAAGACCCAGTACTTC
>TRBV19|TRBJ1-5|NA|NA
CASSIQGSNQPQHF
TGTGCCAGTAGTATCCAAGGGAGCAATCAGCCCCAGCATTTT
>TRBV2|TRBJ1-2|NA|NA
CASSDYGADYGYTF
TGTGCCAGCAGTGATTATGGGGCGGACTATGGCTACACCTTC
>TRBV13|TRBJ2-1|NA|many
CASSLGGLGNEQFF
TGTGCCAGCAGCTTGGGGGGCCTGGGAAATGAGCAGTTCTTC
>TRBV5-1|TRBJ2-1|NA|many
CASSLDLRPNEQFF
TGCGCCAGCAGCTTGGACCTCCGACCGAATGAGCAGTTCTTC
>TRBV18|TRBJ2-7|NA|many
CASSRGTSYEQYF
TGTGCCAGCTCTCGGGGGACAAGCTACGAGCAGTACTTC
>TRBV10-1|TRBJ1-4|NA|few
CASSEAGGEKLFF
TGCGCCAGCAGTGAAGCCGGGGGAGAAAAACTGTTTTTT
>TRBV9|TRBJ2-1|NA|NA
CASSVRGASCNEQFF
TGTGCCAGCAGCGTACGAGGAGCCTCCTGCAATGAGCAGTTCTTC
>TRBV5-4|TRBJ2-1|TRBD2|NA
CASSLGSGRASYNEQFF
TGTGCCAGCAGCTTGGGTAGCGGGAGGGCGTCCTACAATGAGCAGTTCTTC
>TRBV12-3/TRBV12-4|TRBJ2-7|TRBD2|many
CASSTAGVRGQYF
TGTGCCAGCAGTACAGCGGGAGTACGAGGGCAGTACTTC
>TRBV28|TRBJ2-5|TRBD1|many
CASSSAGTGGEETQYF
TGTGCCAGCAGTTCGGCCGGGACAGGGGGAGAAGAGACCCAGTACTTC
>TRBV19|TRBJ2-2|TRBD1|NA
CASSPGTGTGELFF
TGTGCCAGTAGTCCGGGGACAGGCACCGGGGAGCTGTTTTTT
>TRBV18|TRBJ1-4|NA|NA
CASSPQQDLNEKLFF
TGTGCCAGCTCACCCCAACAGGACCTTAATGAAAAACTGTTTTTT
>TRBV6-5|TRBJ2-7|TRBD1|few
CASSYRDRGSDYEQYF
TGTGCCAGCAGTTACCGGGACAGGGGGAGCGACTACGAGCAGTACTTC
>TRBV30|TRBJ2-1|TRBD2|many
CAWGGAGLAGSNEQFF
TGTGCCTGGGGTGGGGCGGGACTAGCGGGCTCGAATGAGCAGTTCTTC
>TRBV11-2|TRBJ1-1|NA|many
CASSIQTGKNTEAFF
TGTGCCAGCAGCATCCAAACAGGAAAGAACACTGAAGCTTTCTTT
>TRBV19|TRBJ2-7|NA|NA
CASSSLGESYEQYF
TGTGCCAGTAGTTCCCTAGGGGAGTCCTACGAGCAGTACTTC
>TRBV11-1|TRBJ1-1|NA|many
CASSLAPLIEAFF
TGTGCCAGCAGCTTAGCCCCTCTAATTGAAGCTTTCTTT
>TRBV7-9|TRBJ2-1|NA|NA
CASSWAGRPYNEQFF
TGTGCCAGCAGCTGGGCGGGAAGGCCCTACAATGAGCAGTTCTTC
>TRBV7-3|TRBJ2-2|NA|many
CASSLTRRGRTGELFF
TGTGCCAGCAGCTTAACTCGCAGGGGGAGGACCGGGGAGCTGTTTTTT
>TRBV20-1|TRBJ2-3|TRBD2|NA
CSARGVRGGRRTDTQYF
TGCAGTGCTAGAGGAGTGCGGGGCGGGAGGAGGACAGATACGCAGTATTTT
>TRBV7-2|TRBJ1-2|NA|NA
CASSLRTENYGYTF
TGTGCCAGCAGCTTAAGGACAGAGAACTATGGCTACACCTTC
>TRBV12-3/TRBV12-4|TRBJ1-1|NA|many
CASRQLLQGTEAFF
TGTGCCAGCAGACAACTCCTACAGGGCACTGAAGCTTTCTTT
>TRBV19|TRBJ2-5|TRBD1|many
CASSINPGQGAETQYF
TGTGCCAGTAGTATAAACCCCGGACAGGGGGCAGAGACCCAGTACTTC
>TRBV28|TRBJ2-5|NA|many
CASRPVRDYQETQYF
TGTGCCAGCAGACCCGTTAGGGACTACCAAGAGACCCAGTACTTC
>TRBV5-1|TRBJ2-7|NA|many
CASSREEFAYEQYF
TGCGCCAGCAGTCGGGAAGAGTTCGCCTACGAGCAGTACTTC
>TRBV2|TRBJ1-6|TRBD1|many
CASSPHRTGGYSPLHF
TGTGCCAGCAGTCCCCACCGGACAGGGGGATATTCACCCCTCCACTTT
>TRBV6-5|TRBJ1-5|NA|many
CASSYSSGNQPQHF
TGTGCCAGCAGTTACTCGAGCGGTAATCAGCCCCAGCATTTT
>TRBV12-3/TRBV12-4|TRBJ2-7|NA|many
CASSSSGQHSYEQYF
TGTGCCAGCAGCTCCTCCGGACAGCACTCCTACGAGCAGTACTTC
>TRBV12-3/TRBV12-4|TRBJ2-1|NA|many
CASSPGDTSYNEQFF
TGTGCCAGCAGTCCAGGGGACACCTCCTACAATGAGCAGTTCTTC
>TRBV19|TRBJ2-7|TRBD1|NA
CASSIEGTVRTYEQYF
TGTGCCAGTAGTATAGAAGGGACAGTCCGAACCTACGAGCAGTACTTC
>TRBV5-1|TRBJ1-4|NA|many
CASSLGTARANEKLFF
TGCGCCAGCAGCTTGGGGACTGCACGAGCGAATGAAAAACTGTTTTTT
>TRBV7-9|TRBJ1-2|NA|many
CASSLTYGEGYGYTF
TGTGCCAGCAGCTTAACGTACGGGGAAGGCTATGGCTACACCTTC
>TRBV7-7|TRBJ2-5|NA|few
CASSSPDTQETQYF
TGTGCTAGCAGCTCACCCGACACGCAAGAGACCCAGTACTTC
>TRBV28|TRBJ2-7|TRBD2|NA
CAITGAGDFYEQYF
TGTGCCATCACTGGGGCGGGAGACTTCTACGAGCAGTACTTC
>TRBV27|TRBJ1-2|NA|many
CASSLTGEGYGYTF
TGTGCCAGCAGTCTTACGGGGGAAGGGTATGGCTACACCTTC
>TRBV7-8|TRBJ2-7|NA|many
CASSVTAREQYF
TGTGCCAGCAGCGTGACCGCCCGCGAGCAGTACTTC
>TRBV18|TRBJ2-4|NA|once
CASSPRPLVKNIQYF
TGTGCCAGCTCACCACGGCCTCTCGTCAAAAACATTCAGTACTTC